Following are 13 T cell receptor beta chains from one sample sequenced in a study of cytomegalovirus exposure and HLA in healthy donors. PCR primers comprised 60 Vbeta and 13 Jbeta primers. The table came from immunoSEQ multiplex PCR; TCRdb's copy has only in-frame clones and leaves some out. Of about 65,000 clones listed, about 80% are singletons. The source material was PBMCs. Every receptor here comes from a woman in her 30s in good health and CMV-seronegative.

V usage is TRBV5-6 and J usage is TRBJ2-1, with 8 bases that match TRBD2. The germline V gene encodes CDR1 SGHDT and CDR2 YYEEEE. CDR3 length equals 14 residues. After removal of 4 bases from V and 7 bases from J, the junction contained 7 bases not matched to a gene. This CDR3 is CASSGGAGVNEQFF. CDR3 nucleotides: TGTGCCAGCAGCGGCGGAGCGGGAGTTAATGAGCAGTTCTTC.

DNA of the CDR3: TGTGCTAGTGGGCCAGCGGGAGCCTACAATGAGCAGTTCTTC. This gives the protein CASGPAGAYNEQFF. The gene calls are TRBV12-5 and TRBJ2-1; 8 nucleotides line up with TRBD2. The germline V gene encodes CDR1 LGHNT and CDR2 FRNRAP. The junction had 3 bases not matched to a gene; V was cut back by 6 bases and J by 2 bases. There are 14 residues in the CDR3.

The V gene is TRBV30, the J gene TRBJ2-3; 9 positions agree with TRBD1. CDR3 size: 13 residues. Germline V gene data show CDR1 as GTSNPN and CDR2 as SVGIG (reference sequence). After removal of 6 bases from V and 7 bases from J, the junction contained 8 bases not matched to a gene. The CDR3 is CACPGQGENTQYF. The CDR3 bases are TGTGCCTGCCCGGGACAGGGCGAAAATACGCAGTATTTT.

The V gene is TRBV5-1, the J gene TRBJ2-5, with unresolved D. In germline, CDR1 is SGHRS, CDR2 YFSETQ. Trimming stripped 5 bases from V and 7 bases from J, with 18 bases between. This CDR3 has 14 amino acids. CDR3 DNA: TGCGCCAGCAGAAGAGATGACTTTCTAGGGACCCAGTACTTC. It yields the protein CASRRDDFLGTQYF.

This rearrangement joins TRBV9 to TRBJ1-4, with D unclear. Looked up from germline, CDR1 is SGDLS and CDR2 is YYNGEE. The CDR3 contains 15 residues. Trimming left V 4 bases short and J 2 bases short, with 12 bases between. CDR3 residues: CASSSNPGTNEKLFF. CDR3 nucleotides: TGTGCCAGCAGCTCAAACCCCGGTACTAATGAAAAACTGTTTTTT.

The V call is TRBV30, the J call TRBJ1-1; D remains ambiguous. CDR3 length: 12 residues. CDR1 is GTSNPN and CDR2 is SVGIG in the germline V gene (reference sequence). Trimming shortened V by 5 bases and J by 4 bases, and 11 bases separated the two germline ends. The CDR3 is CAWVVPGTEAFF. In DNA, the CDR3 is TGTGCCTGGGTGGTTCCGGGCACTGAAGCTTTCTTT.

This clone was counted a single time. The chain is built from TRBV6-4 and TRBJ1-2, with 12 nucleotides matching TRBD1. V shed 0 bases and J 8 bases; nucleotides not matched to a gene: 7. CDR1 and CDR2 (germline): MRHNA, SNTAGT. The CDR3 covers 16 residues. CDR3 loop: CASSDSPGQGASGYTF. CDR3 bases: TGTGCCAGCAGTGACTCTCCGGGACAGGGGGCAAGCGGCTACACCTTC.

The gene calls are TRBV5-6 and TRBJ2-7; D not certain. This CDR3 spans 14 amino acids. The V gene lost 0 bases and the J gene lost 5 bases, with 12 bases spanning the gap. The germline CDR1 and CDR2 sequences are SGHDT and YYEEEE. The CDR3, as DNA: TGTGCCAGCAGCTTGGGGGCATCTCTGCACGAGCAGTACTTC. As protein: CASSLGASLHEQYF. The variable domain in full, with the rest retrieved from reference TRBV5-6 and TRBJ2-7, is DAGVTQSPTHLIKTRGQQVTLRCSPKSGHDTVSWYQQALGQGPQFIFQYYEEEERQRGNFPDRFSGHQFPNYSSELNVNALLLGDSALYLCASSLGASLHEQYFGPGTRLTVT.

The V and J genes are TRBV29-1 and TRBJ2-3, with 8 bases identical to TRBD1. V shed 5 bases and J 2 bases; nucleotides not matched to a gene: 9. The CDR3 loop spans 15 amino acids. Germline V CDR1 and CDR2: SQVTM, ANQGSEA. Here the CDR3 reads CSVPDRAYNTDTQYF. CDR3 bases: TGCAGCGTTCCGGACAGGGCCTATAACACAGATACGCAGTATTTT.

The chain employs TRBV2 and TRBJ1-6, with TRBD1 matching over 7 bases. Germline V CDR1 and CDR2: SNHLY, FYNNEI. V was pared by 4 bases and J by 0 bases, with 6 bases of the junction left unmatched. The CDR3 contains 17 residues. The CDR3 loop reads CASSGDRGSSYNSPLHF. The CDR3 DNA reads TGTGCCAGCAGTGGGGACAGAGGGAGCTCCTATAATTCACCCCTCCACTTT.

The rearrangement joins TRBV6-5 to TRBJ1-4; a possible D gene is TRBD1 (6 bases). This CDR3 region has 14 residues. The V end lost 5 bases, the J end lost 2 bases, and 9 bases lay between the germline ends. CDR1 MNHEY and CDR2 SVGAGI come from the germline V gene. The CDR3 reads CASSPRGTNEKLFF. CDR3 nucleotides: TGTGCCAGCAGTCCCAGGGGTACTAATGAAAAACTGTTTTTT.

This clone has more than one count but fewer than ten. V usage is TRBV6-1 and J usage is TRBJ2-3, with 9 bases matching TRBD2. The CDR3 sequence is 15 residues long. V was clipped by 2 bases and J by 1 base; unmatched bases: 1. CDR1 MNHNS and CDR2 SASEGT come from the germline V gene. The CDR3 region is CASSEIAGGTDTQYF. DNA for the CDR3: TGTGCCAGCAGTGAAATAGCGGGGGGCACAGATACGCAGTATTTT.

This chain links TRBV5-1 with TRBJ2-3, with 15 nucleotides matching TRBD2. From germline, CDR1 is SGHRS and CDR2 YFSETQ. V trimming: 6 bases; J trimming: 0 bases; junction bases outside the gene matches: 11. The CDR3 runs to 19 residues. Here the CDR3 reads CASTGTSGGYRTSTDTQYF. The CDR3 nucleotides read TGCGCCAGCACCGGGACTAGCGGGGGGTATCGAACTAGCACAGATACGCAGTATTTT.